This paragraph covers one T cell receptor (beta chain) sequence. The sample is drawn from a study of blood T cell repertoires in COVID-19. With 5 bases clipped from V and 1 base from J, the junction kept 2 bases outside the gene matches. The CDR3 length is 14 residues. The germline CDR1 and CDR2 sequences are MNHEY and SVGAGI. Only in-frame clones appear in the TCRdb table, and some are missing; sequencing was by immunoSEQ multiplex PCR. This table has about 210,000 clones, around 86% appearing once. The sequencing input was PBMCs or T cells enriched from blood (not recorded which). The rearrangement joins TRBV6-5 to TRBJ1-1; 9 nucleotides agree with TRBD1. The clonotype comes from a man aged 25 to 45 in a cohort exposed to, infected with or recovered from COVID-19 (not recorded which). The CDR3 nucleotides are TGTGCCAGCAGTCGACAGGGGGGGAACACTGAAGCTTTCTTT. Protein sequence: CASSRQGGNTEAFF.